This T cell receptor beta chain was retrieved from a study of blood T cell repertoires in COVID-19. With 5 bases clipped from V and 4 bases from J, the junction kept 8 bases outside the gene matches. Germline V lookup: CDR1 MNHEY, CDR2 SMNVEV (reference sequence). The CDR3 length is 15 residues. The data were produced by immunoSEQ multiplex PCR, yet TCRdb's version contains in-frame clones alone and is incomplete. The profile shows 200,000 to 300,000 clones, more than 75% of them singletons. Membership in each cohort depended on participant-reported clinical history. The chain carries TRBV27 and TRBJ1-1; 9 bases agree with TRBD1. Specimen: PBMCs or T cells enriched from blood (not recorded which). The clonotype originates from a woman aged 18-29 years who had recovered from COVID-19. DNA for the CDR3: TGTGCCAGCAGTATCGGGACAGGGTTAAGCACTGAAGCTTTCTTT. The encoded protein is CASSIGTGLSTEAFF.